The 10 T cell receptor beta chains reported below all come from one sample, sequenced in a study of T cells in Graves' hyperthyroidism and ophthalmopathy. Authors of the study amplified TCR beta CDR3 regions from RNA transcripts. HTBI primers drove first-round RT-PCR of the TCR CDR3. TCRdb fed the multiplex PCR reads into MiXCR, producing one record per CDR3 protein. The sample consists of 600,000 to 900,000 distinct CDR3 sequences, roughly 15% of them appearing once. Sequencing was done on a sample of blood. These receptors were collected from a man aged 18 to 29 with Graves' hyperthyroidism.

There are a few counts of this clonotype. One end of the junction fails to match germline, which may point to a read error. The CDR3 reads CASSIDRYNEQFF. The CDR3 DNA reads as TGTGCCAGCAGCATAGATCGCTACAATGAGCAGTTCTTC. The chain couples TRBV11-3 to TRBJ2-1; D uncertain. The length of the CDR3 is 13 residues. Per the germline V gene, CDR1 is SGHNT and CDR2 is YENEEA.

This clonotype turned up a few times. The rearrangement uses TRBV11-2 and TRBJ2-7; D unclear. CDR1 is SGHAT, CDR2 FQNNGV, per germline. Trimming shortened V by 1 base and J by 5 bases, and 12 bases separated the two germline ends. The CDR3 contains 14 residues. The CDR3 DNA sequence: TGTGCCAGCAGCTTAGTGACGACTCCCCACGAGCAGTACTTC. It yields the protein CASSLVTTPHEQYF.

The J gene is TRBJ2-5, the V gene TRBV20-1; 8 bases fit TRBD1. Trimming took 6 bases from V and 7 from J; bases not matched to a gene: 13. The CDR3 is 14 residues long. Germline V gene sequence: CDR1 DFQATT, CDR2 SNEGSKA (reference sequence). CDR3 nucleotides: TGCAGTGCCGAGAGGCCAGGGGGCAGGGGGACCCAGTACTTC. This sequence encodes CSAERPGGRGTQYF.

This clonotype was observed a handful of times. The chain uses TRBV24-1 and TRBJ1-1; D unclear. The CDR3 loop spans 13 amino acids. Trimming took off 5 bases at V and 0 bases at J, with 6 bases between the two ends. Germline V gene lookup returns CDR1 KGHDR and CDR2 SFDVKD. The CDR3 DNA follows: TGTGCCACCAGTGTCGGGATGAACACTGAAGCTTTCTTT. This sequence encodes CATSVGMNTEAFF.

This clonotype was seen a handful of times. V usage is TRBV7-2 and J usage is TRBJ2-7, with D tentatively TRBD2 (5 bases). Deletions cut 5 bases from V and 5 bases from J, with 10 bases between. This CDR3 contains 12 residues. Germline V gene lookup returns CDR1 SGHTA and CDR2 FQGNSA. CDR3 loop: CASSVNGNEQYF. The CDR3 nucleotides are TGTGCCAGCAGCGTAAACGGGAACGAGCAGTACTTC. The whole variable domain, remainder taken from reference TRBV7-2 and TRBJ2-7, is GAGVSQSPSNKVTEKGKDVELRCDPISGHTALYWYRQSLGQGLEFLIYFQGNSAPDKSGLPSDRFSAERTGGSVSTLTIQRTQQEDSAVYLCASSVNGNEQYFGPGTRLTVT.

The CDR3 here is CASKDPASQYF. The CDR3 DNA is TGTGCCAGCAAGGACCCGGCTAGTCAGTACTTC. The J gene is TRBJ2-5, the V gene TRBV6-1, with D unresolved. Trimming pared 7 bases from V and 11 bases from J, leaving 14 bases between. There are 11 residues in the CDR3. Germline assignment: CDR1 MNHNS and CDR2 SASEGT.

In its sample, this clonotype was seen many times. The CDR3 loop reads CASQNRVSDTQYF. CDR3 sequence (DNA): TGTGCCAGCCAGAACAGGGTTAGCGATACGCAGTATTTT. The chain employs TRBV6-1 and TRBJ2-3; D is possibly TRBD1 (6 bases). Germline loops: CDR1 MNHNS, CDR2 SASEGT. V was cut by 8 bases and J by 6 bases, with 15 bases left in between. This CDR3 has 13 residues.

This clonotype was seen more than once but under ten times. This chain connects TRBV19 to TRBJ2-4; 11 nucleotides line up with TRBD2. This CDR3 is built from 17 residues. CDR1 is LNHDA and CDR2 is SQIVND in the germline V gene (reference sequence). With V trimmed by 3 bases and J by 1 base, 5 bases remained unmatched. DNA of the CDR3: TGTGCCAGTAGTATGGCGACTAGCGGGAAGGCCAAAAACATTCAGTACTTC. Translated, it gives CASSMATSGKAKNIQYF.

Here the CDR3 reads CASSFRTGLWDTQYF. DNA of the CDR3: TGTGCCAGCAGCTTTCGGACAGGGCTTTGGGATACGCAGTATTTT. The chain recombines TRBV7-8 with TRBJ2-3, with 8 bases identical to TRBD1. The CDR3 consists of 15 residues. In germline, CDR1 is SGHVS, CDR2 FQNEAQ. J was trimmed by 6 bases and V by 3 bases; bases with no gene match: 8.

The table lists this clonotype with many counts. This chain links TRBV28 with TRBJ2-7; 9 bases align to TRBD1. The CDR3 has 14 residues. With 7 bases clipped from V and 3 bases from J, the junction kept 7 bases outside the gene matches. The germline gives CDR1 MDHEN, CDR2 SYDVKM. CDR3 coding DNA: TGTGCCAGCACCTCCGGGACAGGGAGCTACGAGCAGTACTTC. Amino acid sequence: CASTSGTGSYEQYF.